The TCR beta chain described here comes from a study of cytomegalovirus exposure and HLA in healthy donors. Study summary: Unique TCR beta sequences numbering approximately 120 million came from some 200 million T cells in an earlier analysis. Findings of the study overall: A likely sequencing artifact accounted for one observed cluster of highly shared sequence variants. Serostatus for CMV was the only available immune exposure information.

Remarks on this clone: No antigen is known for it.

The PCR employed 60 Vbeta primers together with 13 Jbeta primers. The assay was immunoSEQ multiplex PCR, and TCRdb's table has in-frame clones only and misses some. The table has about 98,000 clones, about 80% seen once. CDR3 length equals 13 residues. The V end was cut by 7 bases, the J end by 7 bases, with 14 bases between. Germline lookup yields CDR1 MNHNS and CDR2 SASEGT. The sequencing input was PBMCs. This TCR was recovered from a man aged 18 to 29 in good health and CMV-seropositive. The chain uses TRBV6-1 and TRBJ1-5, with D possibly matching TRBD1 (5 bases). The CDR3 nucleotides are TGTGCCAGCAAGGTTGGGGGGTCCCAGCCCCAGCATTTT. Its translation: CASKVGGSQPQHF.